This T cell receptor beta chain came from a study of blood T cells in healthy people across ages. Comment on this clonotype: The antigen is undetermined.

Points from the study as a whole: In older individuals, TCR beta diversity per million T cells was lower, falling roughly linearly with age.

Alongside a J-beta primer mix, a sample-barcoded 5' primer served in a second PCR lasting about 7 to 12 cycles. From the 5' RACE reads, TCRdb called clonotypes with MiXCR, one entry per CDR3 protein. Of under 1 million distinct CDR3 sequences listed, 40% to 50% are singletons. The donors, all healthy, were Caucasians living in Russia, aged about 6 to 100. The source is a man aged 60-69 years in good health. Material for sequencing was blood.

CDR3 region: CASSLQGLVYEQYF. CDR3 nucleotide sequence: TGTGCCAGCAGCTTACAAGGGTTAGTTTACGAGCAGTACTTC. This chain links TRBV7-2 with TRBJ2-7, with D uncertain. The germline V gene has CDR1 SGHTA and CDR2 FQGNSA. With 2 bases removed from V and 4 bases from J, the gap between germline ends came to 12 bases. This CDR3 region has 14 residues. Looking up the rest from reference TRBV7-2 and TRBJ2-7 gives the full variable domain: GAGVSQSPSNKVTEKGKDVELRCDPISGHTALYWYRQSLGQGLEFLIYFQGNSAPDKSGLPSDRFSAERTGGSVSTLTIQRTQQEDSAVYLCASSLQGLVYEQYFGPGTRLTVT.